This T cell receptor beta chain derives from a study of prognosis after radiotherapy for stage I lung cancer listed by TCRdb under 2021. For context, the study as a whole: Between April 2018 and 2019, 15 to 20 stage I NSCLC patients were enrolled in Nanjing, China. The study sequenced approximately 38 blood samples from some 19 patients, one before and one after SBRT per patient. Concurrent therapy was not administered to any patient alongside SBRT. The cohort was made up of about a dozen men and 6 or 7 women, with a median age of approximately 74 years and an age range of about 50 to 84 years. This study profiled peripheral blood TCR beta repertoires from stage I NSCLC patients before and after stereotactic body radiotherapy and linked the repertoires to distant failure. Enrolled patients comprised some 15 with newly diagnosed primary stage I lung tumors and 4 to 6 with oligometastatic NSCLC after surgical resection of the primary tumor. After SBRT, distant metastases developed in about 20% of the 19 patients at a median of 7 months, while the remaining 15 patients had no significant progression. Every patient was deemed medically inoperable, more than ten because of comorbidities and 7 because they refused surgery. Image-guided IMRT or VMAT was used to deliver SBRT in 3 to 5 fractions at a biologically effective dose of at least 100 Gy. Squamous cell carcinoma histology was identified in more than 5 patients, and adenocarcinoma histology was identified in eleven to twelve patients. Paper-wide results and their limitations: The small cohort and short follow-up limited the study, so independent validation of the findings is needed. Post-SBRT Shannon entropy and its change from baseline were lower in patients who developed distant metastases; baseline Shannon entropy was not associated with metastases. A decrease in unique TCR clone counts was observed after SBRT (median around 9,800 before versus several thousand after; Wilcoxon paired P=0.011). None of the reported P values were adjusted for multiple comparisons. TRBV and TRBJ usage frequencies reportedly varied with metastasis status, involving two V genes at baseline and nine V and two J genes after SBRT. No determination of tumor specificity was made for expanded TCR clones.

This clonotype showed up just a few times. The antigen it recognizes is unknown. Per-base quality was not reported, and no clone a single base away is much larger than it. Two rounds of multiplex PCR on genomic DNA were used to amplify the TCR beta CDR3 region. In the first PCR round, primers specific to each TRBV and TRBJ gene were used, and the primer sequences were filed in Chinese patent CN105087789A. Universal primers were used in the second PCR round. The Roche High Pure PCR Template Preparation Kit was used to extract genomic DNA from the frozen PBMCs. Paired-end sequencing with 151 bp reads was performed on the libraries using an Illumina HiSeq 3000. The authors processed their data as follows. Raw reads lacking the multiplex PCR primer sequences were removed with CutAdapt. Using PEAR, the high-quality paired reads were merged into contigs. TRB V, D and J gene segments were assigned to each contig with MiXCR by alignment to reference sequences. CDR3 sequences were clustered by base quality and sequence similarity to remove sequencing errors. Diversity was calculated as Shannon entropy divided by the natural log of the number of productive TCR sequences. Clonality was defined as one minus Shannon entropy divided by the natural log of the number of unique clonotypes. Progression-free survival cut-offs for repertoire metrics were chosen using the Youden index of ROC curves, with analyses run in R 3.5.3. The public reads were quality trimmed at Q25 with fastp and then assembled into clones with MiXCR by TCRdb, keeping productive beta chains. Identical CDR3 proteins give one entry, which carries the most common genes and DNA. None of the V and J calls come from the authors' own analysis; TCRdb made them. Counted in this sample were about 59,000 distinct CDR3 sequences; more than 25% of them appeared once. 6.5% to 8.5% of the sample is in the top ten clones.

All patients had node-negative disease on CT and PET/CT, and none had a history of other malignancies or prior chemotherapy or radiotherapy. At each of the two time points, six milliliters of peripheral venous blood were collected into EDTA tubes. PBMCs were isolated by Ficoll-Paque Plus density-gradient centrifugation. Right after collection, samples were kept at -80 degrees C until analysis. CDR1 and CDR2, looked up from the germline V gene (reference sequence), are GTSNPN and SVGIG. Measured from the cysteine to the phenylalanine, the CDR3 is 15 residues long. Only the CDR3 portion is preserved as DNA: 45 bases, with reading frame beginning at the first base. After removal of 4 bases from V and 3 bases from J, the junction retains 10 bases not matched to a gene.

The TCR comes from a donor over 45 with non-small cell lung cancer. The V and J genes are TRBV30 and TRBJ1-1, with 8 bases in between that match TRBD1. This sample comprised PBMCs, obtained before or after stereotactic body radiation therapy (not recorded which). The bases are TGTGCCTGGACCCTAAAGACAGGGGAGGACACTGAAGCTTTCTTT. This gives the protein CAWTLKTGEDTEAFF.